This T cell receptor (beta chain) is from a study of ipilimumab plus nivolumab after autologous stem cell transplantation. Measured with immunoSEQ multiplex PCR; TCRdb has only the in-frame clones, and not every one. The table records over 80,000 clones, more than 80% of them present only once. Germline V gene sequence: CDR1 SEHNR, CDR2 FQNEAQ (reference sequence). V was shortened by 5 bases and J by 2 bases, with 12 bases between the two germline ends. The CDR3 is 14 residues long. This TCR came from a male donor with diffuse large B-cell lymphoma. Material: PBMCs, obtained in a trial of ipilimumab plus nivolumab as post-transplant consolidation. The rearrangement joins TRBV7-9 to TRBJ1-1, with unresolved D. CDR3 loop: CASSMGRANTEAFF. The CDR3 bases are TGTGCCAGCAGCATGGGTAGGGCCAACACTGAAGCTTTCTTT.